A single sample is the source of the 32 T cell receptor beta chains below, sequenced in a study of blood T cells in healthy people across ages. Together with a sample-barcoded 5' primer, a J-beta primer mix was included in a second PCR lasting roughly 7 to 11 cycles. In TCRdb, the 5' RACE reads were re-called with MiXCR into one record per CDR3 protein. The data contain 1.5 million to 2 million distinct CDR3 sequences, about 30% of them singletons. Source material: blood. The receptors stem from a woman aged 30 to 39 in good health.

The table lists this clonotype with a count of one. The chain links TRBV5-1 to TRBJ2-1; tentatively, D is TRBD2 (5 bases). The tail of the sequence fits TRBJ2-7 better, so the J call may be wrong. Germline assignment: CDR1 SGHRS and CDR2 YFSETQ. The CDR3 is 16 amino acids. This CDR3 reads CASYRGLGIAYNEQYF. DNA of the CDR3: TGCGCCAGCTATAGAGGGCTTGGGATCGCCTACAATGAGCAGTACTTC.

This clonotype was recorded many times. This chain joins TRBV27 and TRBJ2-7; 10 bases match TRBD2. The CDR3 runs 14 residues. The trim removed 4 bases at V and 4 bases at J, leaving 4 bases unmatched. CDR1 is MNHEY, CDR2 SMNVEV, per germline (reference sequence). The CDR3 DNA sequence: TGTGCCAGCAGTTCATCGGGACTAGCGTACGAGCAGTACTTC. Protein: CASSSSGLAYEQYF.

This clonotype was seen a few times. The genes are TRBV12-5 and TRBJ2-3; D call uncertain. The CDR3 sequence is 16 residues long. The germline gives CDR1 LGHNT, CDR2 FRNRAP. V shed 3 bases and J shed 2 bases, with 15 bases lying between them. Here the CDR3 reads CASGFGSDGYTDTQYF. The CDR3, as DNA: TGTGCTAGTGGTTTCGGGTCAGACGGATACACAGATACGCAGTATTTT.

On this clonotype itself: A read error is possible here, since a much larger clone lies one base away. V usage is TRBV12-3 or TRBV12-4 and J usage is TRBJ2-4, with D uncertain. V was cut by 8 bases and J by 13 bases, with 15 bases left in between. The CDR3 is 11 residues long. The CDR3 is CASLMRNEQYF. The CDR3, as DNA: TGTGCCAGCCTCATGCGGAATGAGCAGTACTTC.

This clonotype turned up a few times. The chain joins TRBV30 to TRBJ2-6, with D unclear. Deletions cut 1 base from V and 2 bases from J, with 6 bases between. The CDR3 sequence is 14 residues long. The germline gives CDR1 GTSNPN, CDR2 SVGIG (reference sequence). The CDR3 loop reads CAWSATAGANVLTF. CDR3 DNA: TGTGCCTGGAGTGCTACGGCTGGGGCCAACGTCCTGACTTTC.

This clonotype was picked up a small number of times. This rearrangement joins TRBV5-1 to TRBJ2-5; 7 nucleotides agree with TRBD2. The junction had 11 bases not matched to a gene; V was cut back by 7 bases and J by 5 bases. This CDR3 contains 14 residues. Germline V gives CDR1 SGHRS, CDR2 YFSETQ. The CDR3 region is CASDQRGSRETQYF. In nucleotides, the CDR3 is TGCGCCAGCGACCAGCGGGGCTCGCGGGAGACCCAGTACTTC.

This clonotype was observed a few times. The gene calls are TRBV6-1 and TRBJ1-5, with TRBD1 as a possible D gene (6 bases). The germline gives CDR1 MNHNS, CDR2 SASEGT. The CDR3 runs 17 residues. V lost 6 bases, J lost 3 bases, and 21 bases lay in between. Here the CDR3 DNA reads TGTGCCAGCAGCGCCGACAGGCTGATCGACTTCAATCAGCCCCAGCATTTT. Residues: CASSADRLIDFNQPQHF.

The rearrangement uses TRBV3-1 and TRBJ1-1, with 10 bases identical to TRBD1. The J segment lost 10 bases and the V segment lost 3 bases, leaving 5 bases of the junction unmatched. Germline V lookup: CDR1 LGHDT, CDR2 YNNKEL (reference sequence). The CDR3 has 13 amino acids. The CDR3 spells CASSQYRDRGAFF. The CDR3, as DNA: TGTGCCAGCAGCCAGTACCGGGACAGGGGAGCTTTCTTT.

With regard to this clonotype: The germline gene is not matched at one end of the junction; a read error may be the cause. This sequence joins TRBV7-7 and TRBJ2-1; D is possibly TRBD1 (6 bases). Germline V CDR1 and CDR2: SSHAT, FNYEAQ (reference sequence). The CDR3 consists of 15 residues. CDR3 DNA: TGTGCCAGCAGCAACGGCCCCAAGGGGGACAATGGGCAGTTCTTC. This sequence encodes CASSNGPKGDNGQFF.

This chain connects TRBV20-1 to TRBJ2-3; 8 bases are shared with TRBD2. The V segment lost 3 bases and the J segment 2 bases; nucleotides outside the gene matches: 7. Per the germline V gene, CDR1 is DFQATT and CDR2 is SNEGSKA (reference sequence). This CDR3 has 15 amino acids. CDR3 coding DNA: TGCAGTGCTAGCACGGCGGGGGGCCTCACAGATACGCAGTATTTT. The encoded protein is CSASTAGGLTDTQYF.

This clonotype has a handful of counts. J is TRBJ2-3 and V is TRBV6-5, with a tentative D call TRBD2 (5 bases). This CDR3 is built from 14 residues. In germline, CDR1 is MNHEY, CDR2 SVGAGI. V dropped 7 bases and J dropped 0 bases, with 11 bases sitting between them. DNA for the CDR3: TGTGCCAGCACCAGCGGAGCTAGCACAGATACGCAGTATTTT. It specifies CASTSGASTDTQYF.

On this clonotype: At one of its ends the junction is not consistent with the germline gene, which may arise from a read error. The rearrangement joins TRBV3-1 to TRBJ2-1; D is unclear. This CDR3 comprises 11 residues. From germline, CDR1 is LGHDT and CDR2 YNNKEL (reference sequence). The CDR3 region is CASSQEETQFF. The DNA for the CDR3 is TGTGCAAGCAGCCAGGAAGAGACCCAGTTCTTC.

This clonotype has a handful of counts. The chain has TRBV24-1 and TRBJ2-3; 8 nucleotides line up with TRBD1. From germline, CDR1 is KGHDR and CDR2 SFDVKD. This CDR3 contains 16 residues. Trimming at V came to 4 bases and at J to 3 bases, leaving 8 bases not matched to a gene. CDR3 amino acids: CATSERTGRITDTQYF. In DNA form, the CDR3 reads TGTGCCACCAGTGAGCGGACAGGGAGGATAACAGATACGCAGTATTTT.

The chain links TRBV19 to TRBJ2-1; D not certain. The CDR3 sequence is 13 residues long. The V gene's germline CDR1 is LNHDA and CDR2 SQIVND (reference sequence). V was shortened by 3 bases and J by 8 bases, with 11 bases between the two germline ends. CDR3 nucleotide sequence: TGTGCCAGTAGTATGCGGAGAGGAGATGAGCAGTTCTTC. Translation: CASSMRRGDEQFF.

Comment on this clonotype: The junction differs from germline at one of its ends, possibly a read error. The chain has TRBV7-9 and TRBJ2-3; 8 nucleotides agree with TRBD1. CDR3 size: 15 residues. Germline CDR1 is SEHNR and CDR2 is FQNEAQ (reference sequence). The CDR3 loop reads CASSLTGGLTDTLYF. CDR3 DNA: TGTGCCAGCAGCTTAACAGGGGGTTTAACAGATACGCTGTATTTT.

The chain recombines TRBV9 with TRBJ2-1, with TRBD2 as a possible D gene (7 bases). V lost 0 bases and J 0 bases, leaving 16 bases between the germline ends. The CDR3 is made up of 18 amino acids. Per germline, CDR1 SGDLS and CDR2 YYNGEE. The CDR3 bases are TGTGCCAGCAGCGTAGAAGAGGGGGGGGCTAGCTCCTACAATGAGCAGTTCTTC. Its protein product is CASSVEEGGASSYNEQFF.

The rearrangement links TRBV29-1 to TRBJ2-3; possible D gene TRBD2, 5 bases. This CDR3 spans 13 amino acids. The V end lost 3 bases, the J end lost 1 base, and 8 bases lay between the germline ends. The germline V gene has CDR1 SQVTM and CDR2 ANQGSEA. CDR3 sequence: CSVDIGGTDTQYF. In DNA form, the CDR3 reads TGCAGCGTTGATATCGGGGGCACAGATACGCAGTATTTT.

A remark on this clonotype: Possible read error: a much larger clone is one base away. This rearrangement joins TRBV15 to TRBJ2-4; no firm D call. The CDR3 length is 14 residues. V lost 0 bases to trimming and J lost 13 bases, with 16 bases between them. The germline CDR1 and CDR2 sequences are LNHNV and YYDKDF (reference sequence). The CDR3 nucleotides are TGTGCCACCAGCAGAGATGTATTCTACAATGAGCAGTACTTC. This sequence encodes CATSRDVFYNEQYF.

This clonotype appeared many times. The V gene is TRBV7-8, the J gene TRBJ1-5; D gene uncertain. The CDR3 totals 13 residues. Germline V CDR1 and CDR2: SGHVS, FQNEAQ. Trimming left V 1 base short and J 6 bases short, with 7 bases between. The CDR3 DNA is TGTGCCAGCAGCTTAGAACAACCTCAGCCCCAGCATTTT. This translates into CASSLEQPQPQHF.

The chain joins TRBV10-3 to TRBJ1-1; weak D call: TRBD1 (6 bases). Per germline, CDR1 ENHRY and CDR2 SYGVKD. The CDR3 sequence is 16 residues long. Trimming stripped 0 bases from V and 0 bases from J, with 11 bases between. The CDR3 protein is CAISESKTGMNTEAFF. As DNA, the CDR3 is TGTGCCATCAGTGAGTCGAAAACAGGGATGAACACTGAAGCTTTCTTT.

This clonotype has more than one count but fewer than ten. This sequence joins TRBV7-9 and TRBJ1-2; 8 bases are a match to TRBD1. In germline, CDR1 is SEHNR, CDR2 FQNEAQ (reference sequence). Trimming removed 5 bases from V and 7 bases from J; junction bases left unmatched: 6. The CDR3 is 13 amino acids. In DNA form, the CDR3 reads TGTGCCAGCAGCCCGACAGGGGTATCTGGCTACACCTTC. Its protein is CASSPTGVSGYTF. Full variable domain (rest looked up from reference TRBV7-9 and TRBJ1-2): DTGVSQNPRHKITKRGQNVTFRCDPISEHNRLYWYRQTLGQGPEFLTYFQNEAQLEKSRLLSDRFSAERPKGSFSTLEIQRTEQGDSAMYLCASSPTGVSGYTFGSGTRLTVV.

Notes on this clonotype: A clone one base away is much larger, so this may be a read error. The rearrangement uses TRBV10-2 and TRBJ2-4, with 7 bases identical to TRBD2. CDR1 and CDR2 (germline): WSHSY, SAAADI. The CDR3 is made up of 15 amino acids. The J segment lost 0 bases and the V segment lost 5 bases, leaving 4 bases of the junction unmatched. The CDR3 is CASSQAGEAKNIQYF. CDR3 DNA sequence: TGCGCCAGCAGTCAGGCGGGGGAAGCCAAAAACATTCAGTACTTC.

Remarks on this clonotype: The junction shows a germline mismatch at one end, possibly a read error. The chain links TRBV6-2 or TRBV6-3 to TRBJ2-1, with 13 bases identical to TRBD2. The CDR3 runs to 16 residues. Germline loops: CDR1 MNHEY, CDR2 SVGEGT. The CDR3 protein is CASSATGTSGNYEQVF. The CDR3 DNA is TGTGCCAGCAGTGCAACTGGGACTAGCGGGAATTATGAGCAGGTCTTC.

This clonotype was seen ten or more times. This chain joins TRBV29-1 and TRBJ2-5; TRBD2 aligns across 14 bases. The V gene's germline CDR1 is SQVTM and CDR2 ANQGSEA. V was clipped by 7 bases and J by 11 bases; unmatched bases: 12. The length of the CDR3 is 14 residues. CDR3 region: CSAIRTSGRNEQYF. CDR3 nucleotide sequence: TGCAGCGCAATTCGGACTAGCGGGAGGAATGAGCAGTACTTC.

This clonotype was counted at least ten times. The chain uses TRBV14 and TRBJ2-7, with TRBD1 as a possible D gene (6 bases). V dropped 4 bases and J dropped 3 bases, with 13 bases sitting between them. CDR3 length equals 14 residues. Germline assignment: CDR1 SGHDN and CDR2 FVKESK. As DNA, the CDR3 is TGTGCCAGCAGCCCTCTCGGGGACAACTACGAGCAGTACTTC. Amino acids: CASSPLGDNYEQYF.

This chain joins TRBV27 and TRBJ1-6; D call uncertain. This CDR3 region has 14 residues. Germline CDR1 and CDR2: MNHEY and SMNVEV (reference sequence). CDR3 residues: CTNLRFGENSPLHF. The DNA of the CDR3 is TGTACCAACCTAAGATTCGGGGAGAATTCACCCCTCCACTTT.

The chain employs TRBV9 and TRBJ2-3, with 9 nucleotides matching TRBD1. This CDR3 is 17 amino acids long. Trimming took 4 bases from V and 5 from J; bases not matched to a gene: 14. Germline CDR1 SGDLS, CDR2 YYNGEE. The CDR3, as DNA: TGTGCCAGCAGCCTATCCCTGGGGGACAGGGCCGTAGATACGCAGTATTTT. Its translation: CASSLSLGDRAVDTQYF.

This clonotype was picked up one time. A read error may produce the germline difference seen at one junction end. The chain couples TRBV5-1 to TRBJ2-7; D possibly corresponds to TRBD1 (6 bases). Looked up from germline, CDR1 is SGHRS and CDR2 is YFSETQ. The CDR3 has 14 amino acids. CDR3 nucleotides: TGCGCCAGCAGCTCCCTACAGGGATCCTGCGAGCAGTACTTC. This codes for CASSSLQGSCEQYF.

Only a few counts were recorded for this clonotype. The chain uses TRBV20-1 and TRBJ1-4; 8 positions agree with TRBD1. The V gene's germline CDR1 is DFQATT and CDR2 SNEGSKA (reference sequence). This CDR3 is 13 amino acids long. V lost 4 bases, J lost 8 bases, and 6 bases stayed unmatched. The CDR3 protein is CSATGGWEEKLFF. The DNA for the CDR3 is TGCAGTGCTACAGGGGGCTGGGAAGAAAAACTGTTTTTT.

This clonotype was detected ten times or more. The rearrangement uses TRBV4-3 and TRBJ2-1; TRBD2 agrees at 13 bases. CDR1 is LGHNA, CDR2 YSLEER, per germline. There are 16 residues in the CDR3. Trimming at V came to 1 base and at J to 7 bases, leaving 4 bases not matched to a gene. DNA of the CDR3: TGCGCCAGCAGCCAAGGGCCGGGACTAGCGGGGAATGAGCAGTTCTTC. Residues: CASSQGPGLAGNEQFF.

This clonotype was detected only a few times. The V and J genes are TRBV20-1 and TRBJ1-1; 7 bases align to TRBD1. The CDR3 consists of 14 residues. Germline V gene data show CDR1 as DFQATT and CDR2 as SNEGSKA (reference sequence). Trimming removed 6 bases from V and 0 bases from J; junction bases left unmatched: 7. CDR3 sequence: CSARQGLMNTEAFF. The CDR3 DNA reads TGCAGTGCGCGACAGGGCCTCATGAACACTGAAGCTTTCTTT.

This clonotype appeared many times. V and J are TRBV7-2 and TRBJ2-3; no firm D call. This CDR3 comprises 15 residues. CDR1 and CDR2 from the germline V gene are SGHTA and FQGNSA. Trimming pared 1 base from V and 3 bases from J, leaving 11 bases between. The CDR3 sequence is CASSLGVVQTDTQYF. DNA for the CDR3: TGTGCCAGCAGCTTAGGAGTGGTTCAAACAGATACGCAGTATTTT.